The 18 T cell receptor beta chains listed next were all sequenced from one sample in a study of PD-L1 blockade in urothelial cancer. Generated by immunoSEQ multiplex PCR, the TCRdb table keeps only in-frame clones and is missing some. This sample has under 150,000 clones, with approximately 90% found just once. Time point given: peripheral blood 6 weeks after treatment start. The material sequenced was PBMCs, taken around atezolizumab (anti-PD-L1) treatment. The receptors come from a man aged 55 to 70 with urothelial cancer.

The chain is built from TRBV11-3 and TRBJ2-7; D may be TRBD1 (5 bases). The CDR3 length is 15 residues. CDR1 is SGHNT and CDR2 is YENEEA in the germline V gene. V was cut by 0 bases and J by 0 bases, with 9 bases left in between. This chain's CDR3 is CASSLDDSSSYEQYF. DNA of the CDR3: TGTGCCAGCAGCTTAGATGACAGCAGCTCCTACGAGCAGTACTTC.

This clone turned up a few times. The J gene is TRBJ1-2, the V gene TRBV30, with a tentative D call TRBD1 (5 bases). Germline CDR1 is GTSNPN and CDR2 is SVGIG (reference sequence). The germline V and J ends were trimmed by 7 bases and 7 bases, with 16 bases remaining between them. This CDR3 has 12 residues. CDR3 amino acids: CAFLTGVSGYTF. CDR3 DNA sequence: TGTGCCTTTCTGACGGGGGTTAGTGGCTACACCTTC.

The chain carries TRBV4-1 and TRBJ2-1, with D maybe TRBD1 (6 bases). Germline V gene data show CDR1 as MGHRA and CDR2 as YSYEKL. CDR3 length equals 15 residues. Trimming took 4 bases from V and 5 from J, leaving 15 bases between them. Here the CDR3 reads CASSRDWGPHNEQFF. CDR3 bases: TGCGCCAGCAGCCGAGATTGGGGGCCCCACAATGAGCAGTTCTTC.

This chain links TRBV29-1 with TRBJ2-3; 13 nucleotides match TRBD2. V shed 6 bases and J 6 bases; nucleotides not matched to a gene: 6. This CDR3 comprises 14 residues. Germline lookup yields CDR1 SQVTM and CDR2 ANQGSEA. CDR3 nucleotide sequence: TGCAGCGTGGACGGACTAGCGGGAGCGGATACGCAGTATTTT. It encodes CSVDGLAGADTQYF.

This clone was counted a single time. The chain has TRBV5-1 and TRBJ2-2; the D is unclear. Germline CDR1 SGHRS, CDR2 YFSETQ. The V and J ends lost 4 bases and 5 bases respectively, with 3 bases between them. The CDR3 spans 11 residues. The CDR3 DNA sequence: TGCGCCAGCAGCATAACCGGGGAGCTGTTTTTT. Translating it yields CASSITGELFF.

V usage is TRBV21-1 and J usage is TRBJ1-1; the table gives TRBD1 as D, unverified against the DNA. TRBV21-1 is classified as a pseudogene. This CDR3 has 15 residues. The CDR3 nucleotides read TGTGCCAGCAGCCATACGGGACAGATGAACACTGAAGCTTTCTTT. Encoded protein: CASSHTGQMNTEAFF.

The chain uses TRBV28 and TRBJ1-2, with 10 bases that match TRBD1. V shed 5 bases and J 1 base; nucleotides not matched to a gene: 4. Germline V CDR1 and CDR2: MDHEN, SYDVKM. This CDR3 spans 15 amino acids. In DNA, the CDR3 is TGTGCCAGCAGTCCGGGACAGGGGATTAACTATGGCTACACCTTC. The encoded protein is CASSPGQGINYGYTF.

The J gene is TRBJ2-7, the V gene TRBV6-5; 11 nucleotides agree with TRBD1. CDR1 and CDR2 (germline): MNHEY, SVGAGI. V gave up 6 bases and J gave up 5 bases; unmatched junction bases: 9. This CDR3 has 15 residues. The CDR3 protein is CASRTADRGRDEQYF. Written as DNA, the CDR3 is TGTGCCAGCAGAACCGCGGACAGGGGGCGAGACGAGCAGTACTTC.

The chain links TRBV11-1 to TRBJ2-3, with TRBD2 identical over 10 bases. V lost 4 bases, J lost 4 bases, and 5 bases stayed unmatched. The CDR3 length is 15 residues. Germline-derived CDR1 and CDR2 are SGHAT and FQDESV (reference sequence). The CDR3 loop is CASSYRLAGSDTQYF. CDR3 nucleotides: TGTGCCAGCAGCTATCGACTAGCGGGCTCAGATACGCAGTATTTT.

The CDR3 DNA reads as TGTGCCAGCAGCACCCCGGGACAGGGGGCCGGTCAGCCCCAGCATTTT. Amino acids: CASSTPGQGAGQPQHF. The rearrangement links TRBV28 to TRBJ1-5; TRBD1 matches at 12 bases. The V and J ends lost 6 bases and 6 bases, in that order; junction bases with no gene match: 9. CDR3 length: 16 amino acids. Germline CDR1 is MDHEN and CDR2 is SYDVKM.

The chain recombines TRBV6-5 with TRBJ2-7; D not certain. The V end lost 2 bases, the J end lost 0 bases, and 8 bases lay between the germline ends. The germline CDR1 and CDR2 sequences are MNHEY and SVGAGI. The CDR3 totals 14 residues. CDR3 residues: CASSYDTHSYEQYF. The CDR3 nucleotides read TGTGCCAGCAGTTACGACACTCACTCCTACGAGCAGTACTTC.

The chain combines TRBV6-5 with TRBJ2-5; tentatively, D is TRBD1 (6 bases). Looked up from germline, CDR1 is MNHEY and CDR2 is SVGAGI. The length of the CDR3 is 15 residues. Deletions cut 0 bases from V and 5 bases from J, with 13 bases between. As DNA, the CDR3 is TGTGCCAGCAGTTACTCCAGGGGCGCTGGGGAGACCCAGTACTTC. Translation: CASSYSRGAGETQYF.

This chain links TRBV19 with TRBJ1-4, with 8 bases aligning to TRBD1. Germline V gene sequence: CDR1 LNHDA, CDR2 SQIVND (reference sequence). The CDR3 loop spans 16 amino acids. The trim removed 5 bases at V and 4 bases at J, leaving 9 bases unmatched. CDR3 in DNA: TGTGCCAGTAGTTCCCGACAGGGGACGATTAATGAAAAACTGTTTTTT. Encoded protein: CASSSRQGTINEKLFF.

CDR3 loop: CASSPNTANTEAFF. The DNA of the CDR3 is TGTGCCAGCAGTCCAAACACAGCCAACACTGAAGCTTTCTTT. V usage is TRBV28 and J usage is TRBJ1-1, with D unclear. The CDR3 runs to 14 residues. Trimming cost V 5 bases and J 2 bases, with 12 bases left between them. Germline V gene data show CDR1 as MDHEN and CDR2 as SYDVKM.

The rearrangement joins TRBV5-6 to TRBJ1-4; TRBD1 matches at 10 bases. With V trimmed by 2 bases and J by 8 bases, 9 bases remained unmatched. The CDR3 extends over 16 amino acids. Germline-derived CDR1 and CDR2 are SGHDT and YYEEEE. The CDR3 DNA reads TGTGCCAGCAGCTTTCTGACAGGGGGCGGAGGGGAAAAACTGTTTTTT. Amino acids: CASSFLTGGGGEKLFF.

V gene TRBV4-2 combines with J gene TRBJ2-1; 10 bases fit TRBD2. The J segment lost 0 bases and the V segment lost 1 base, leaving 12 bases of the junction unmatched. The germline V gene has CDR1 LGHNA and CDR2 YNFKEQ. This CDR3 has 20 residues. DNA for the CDR3: TGTGCCAGCAGCCAAGTGAGCGGGGGGGCCTATCCGAGCTCCTACAATGAGCAGTTCTTC. It translates to CASSQVSGGAYPSSYNEQFF.

The chain is built from TRBV30 and TRBJ1-2; D unresolved. V was pared by 3 bases and J by 4 bases, with 9 bases between. The CDR3 runs to 12 residues. Per the germline V gene, CDR1 is GTSNPN and CDR2 is SVGIG (reference sequence). CDR3 residues: CAWSPGGYGYTF. CDR3 bases: TGTGCCTGGAGCCCCGGCGGCTATGGCTACACCTTC.

The V and J genes are TRBV25-1 and TRBJ1-4, with TRBD1 matching 9 bases. This CDR3 spans 14 amino acids. Germline V gene data show CDR1 as MGHDK and CDR2 as SYGVNS. J lost 7 bases, V lost 8 bases, and 8 bases had no gene match. Written as DNA, the CDR3 is TGTGCCAGCGGACAAGGGACAGGGCGTGAAAAACTGTTTTTT. Encoded protein: CASGQGTGREKLFF.